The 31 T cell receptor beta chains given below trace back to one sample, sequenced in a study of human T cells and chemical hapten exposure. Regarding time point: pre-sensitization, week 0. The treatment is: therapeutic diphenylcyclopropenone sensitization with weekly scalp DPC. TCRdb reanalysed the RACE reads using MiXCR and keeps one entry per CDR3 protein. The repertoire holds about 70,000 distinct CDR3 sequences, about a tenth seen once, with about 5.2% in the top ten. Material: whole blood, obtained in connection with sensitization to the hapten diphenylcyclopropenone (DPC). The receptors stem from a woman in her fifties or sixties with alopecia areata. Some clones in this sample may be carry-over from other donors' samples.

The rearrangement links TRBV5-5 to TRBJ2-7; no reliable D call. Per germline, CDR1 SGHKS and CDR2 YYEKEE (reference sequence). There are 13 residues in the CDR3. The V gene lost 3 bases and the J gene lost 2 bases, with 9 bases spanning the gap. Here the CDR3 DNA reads TGTGCCAGCAGCTCGAAGGGTACCTACGAGCAGTACTTC. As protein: CASSSKGTYEQYF.

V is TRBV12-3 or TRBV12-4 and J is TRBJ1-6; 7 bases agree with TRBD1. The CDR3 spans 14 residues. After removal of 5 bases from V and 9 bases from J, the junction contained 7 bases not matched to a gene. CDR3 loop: CASSPRQGGSPLHF. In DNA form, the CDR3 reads TGTGCCAGCAGTCCACGACAGGGAGGTTCACCCCTCCACTTT.

The CDR3 sequence is CASSLGSTTYNEQFF. In nucleotides, the CDR3 is TGTGCCAGCAGCTTGGGGTCTACGACATACAATGAGCAGTTCTTC. This chain joins TRBV7-9 and TRBJ2-1; no definite D call. CDR3 length: 15 residues. CDR1 is SEHNR and CDR2 is FQNEAQ in the germline V gene (reference sequence). Between the trimmed V and J ends, which lost 3 bases and 4 bases, there was a span of 13 bases.

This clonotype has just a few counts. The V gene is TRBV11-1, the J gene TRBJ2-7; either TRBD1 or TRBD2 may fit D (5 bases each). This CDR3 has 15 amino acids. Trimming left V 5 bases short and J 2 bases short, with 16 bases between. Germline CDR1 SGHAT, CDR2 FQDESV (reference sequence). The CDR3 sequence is CASSPRGGLAYEQYF. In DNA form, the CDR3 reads TGTGCCAGCAGCCCGAGGGGCGGTTTGGCCTACGAGCAGTACTTC. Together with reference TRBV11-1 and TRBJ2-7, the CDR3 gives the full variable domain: EAEVAQSPRYKITEKSQAVAFWCDPISGHATLYWYRQILGQGPELLVQFQDESVVDDSQLPKDRFSAERLKGVDSTLKIQPAELGDSAMYLCASSPRGGLAYEQYFGPGTRLTVT.

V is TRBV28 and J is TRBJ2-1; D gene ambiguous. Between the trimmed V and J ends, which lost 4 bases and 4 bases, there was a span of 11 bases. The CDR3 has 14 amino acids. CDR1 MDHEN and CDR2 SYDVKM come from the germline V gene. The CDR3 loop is CASSSPPTYNEQFF. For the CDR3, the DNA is TGTGCCAGCAGTTCGCCCCCAACATACAATGAGCAGTTCTTC.

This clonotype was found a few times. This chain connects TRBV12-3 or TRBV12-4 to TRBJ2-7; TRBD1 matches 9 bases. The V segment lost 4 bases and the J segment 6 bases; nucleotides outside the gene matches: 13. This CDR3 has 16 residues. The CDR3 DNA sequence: TGTGCCAGCAGTTCGACCTGGACAGGGGTCGGGGGCGAGCAGTACTTC. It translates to CASSSTWTGVGGEQYF.

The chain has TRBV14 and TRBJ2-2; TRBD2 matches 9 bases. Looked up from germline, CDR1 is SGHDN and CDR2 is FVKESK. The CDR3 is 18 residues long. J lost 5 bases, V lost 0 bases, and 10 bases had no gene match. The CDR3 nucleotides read TGTGCCAGCAGCCAAGATTCCCGGGGGACTAGCAGGACCGGGGAGCTGTTTTTT. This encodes CASSQDSRGTSRTGELFF.

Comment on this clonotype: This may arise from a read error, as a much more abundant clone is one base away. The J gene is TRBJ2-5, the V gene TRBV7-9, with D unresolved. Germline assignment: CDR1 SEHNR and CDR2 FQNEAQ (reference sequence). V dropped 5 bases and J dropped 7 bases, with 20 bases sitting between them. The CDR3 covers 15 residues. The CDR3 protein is CASSPDSYPWRTQYF. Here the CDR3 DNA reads TGTGCCAGCAGCCCGGATTCGTACCCCTGGCGGACCCAGTACTTC.

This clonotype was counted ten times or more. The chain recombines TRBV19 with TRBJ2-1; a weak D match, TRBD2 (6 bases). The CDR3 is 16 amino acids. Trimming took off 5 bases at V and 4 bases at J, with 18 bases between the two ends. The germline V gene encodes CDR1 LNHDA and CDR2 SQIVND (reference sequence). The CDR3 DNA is TGTGCCAGTAGTCCAGCCTTCGGGAGTGGTTACAATGAGCAGTTCTTC. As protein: CASSPAFGSGYNEQFF.

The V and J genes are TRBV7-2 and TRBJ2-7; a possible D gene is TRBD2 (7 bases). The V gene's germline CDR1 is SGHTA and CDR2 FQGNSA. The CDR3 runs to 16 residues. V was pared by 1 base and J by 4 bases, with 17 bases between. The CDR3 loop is CASSLVSRGGAYEQYF. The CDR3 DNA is TGTGCCAGCAGCTTAGTTTCCAGGGGAGGGGCATACGAGCAGTACTTC. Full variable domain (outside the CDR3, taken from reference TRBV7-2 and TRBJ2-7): GAGVSQSPSNKVTEKGKDVELRCDPISGHTALYWYRQSLGQGLEFLIYFQGNSAPDKSGLPSDRFSAERTGGSVSTLTIQRTQQEDSAVYLCASSLVSRGGAYEQYFGPGTRLTVT.

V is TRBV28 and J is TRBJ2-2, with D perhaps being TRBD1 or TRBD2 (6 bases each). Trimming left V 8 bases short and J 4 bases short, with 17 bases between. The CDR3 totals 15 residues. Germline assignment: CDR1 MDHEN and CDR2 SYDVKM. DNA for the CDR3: TGTGCCAGCCAGGCTCGGGGGCGCGTCACCGGGGAGCTGTTTTTT. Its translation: CASQARGRVTGELFF.

The DNA of the CDR3 is TGTGCCAGCAGTTTAATGAGCAGTGACAATGAGCAGTTCTTC. This encodes CASSLMSSDNEQFF. J is TRBJ2-1 and V is TRBV27; D gene uncertain. In germline, CDR1 is MNHEY, CDR2 SMNVEV (reference sequence). This CDR3 spans 14 amino acids. The ends were cut back, 2 bases at V and 5 bases at J, with 10 bases in the middle.

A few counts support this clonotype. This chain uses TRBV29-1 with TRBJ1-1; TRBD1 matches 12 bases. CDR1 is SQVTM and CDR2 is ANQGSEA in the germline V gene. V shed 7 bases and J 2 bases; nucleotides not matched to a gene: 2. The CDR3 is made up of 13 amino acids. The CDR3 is CSGGTGGNTEAFF. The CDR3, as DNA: TGCAGCGGAGGGACAGGGGGCAACACTGAAGCTTTCTTT. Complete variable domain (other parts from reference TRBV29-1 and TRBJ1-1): SAVISQKPSRDICQRGTSLTIQCQVDSQVTMMFWYRQQPGQSLTLIATANQGSEATYESGFVIDKFPISRPNLTFSTLTVSNMSPEDSSIYLCSGGTGGNTEAFFGQGTRLTVV.

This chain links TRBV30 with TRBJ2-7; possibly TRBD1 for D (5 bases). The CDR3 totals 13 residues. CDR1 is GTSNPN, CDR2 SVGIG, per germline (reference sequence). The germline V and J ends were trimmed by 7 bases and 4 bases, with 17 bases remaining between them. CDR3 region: CAFSGPNIYEQYF. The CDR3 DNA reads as TGTGCCTTTTCAGGGCCCAATATTTACGAGCAGTACTTC. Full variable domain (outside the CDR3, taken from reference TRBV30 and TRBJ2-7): SQTIHQWPATLVQPVGSPLSLECTVEGTSNPNLYWYRQAAGRGLQLLFYSVGIGQISSEVPQNLSASRPQDRQFILSSKKLLLSDSGFYLCAFSGPNIYEQYFGPGTRLTVT.

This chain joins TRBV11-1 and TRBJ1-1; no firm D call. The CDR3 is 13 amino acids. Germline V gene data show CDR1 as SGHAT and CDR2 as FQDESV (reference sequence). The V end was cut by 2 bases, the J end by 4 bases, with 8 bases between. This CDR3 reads CASSLFRGTEAFF. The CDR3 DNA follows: TGTGCCAGCAGCTTATTCCGCGGCACTGAAGCTTTCTTT.

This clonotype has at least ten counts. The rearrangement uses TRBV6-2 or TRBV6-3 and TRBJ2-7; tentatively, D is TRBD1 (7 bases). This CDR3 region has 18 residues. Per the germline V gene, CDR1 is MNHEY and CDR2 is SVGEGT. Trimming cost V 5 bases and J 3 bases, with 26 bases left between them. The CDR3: CASSTHRGVTSKDYEQYF. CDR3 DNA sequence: TGTGCCAGCAGTACCCACAGGGGTGTCACTAGCAAGGACTACGAGCAGTACTTC.

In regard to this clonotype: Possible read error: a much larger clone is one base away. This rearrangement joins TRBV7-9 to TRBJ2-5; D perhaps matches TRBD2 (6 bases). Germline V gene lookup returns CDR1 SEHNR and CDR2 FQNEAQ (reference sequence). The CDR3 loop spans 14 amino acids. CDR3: CVSSHTSGEETQYF. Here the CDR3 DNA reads TGTGTCAGCAGCCACACGTCGGGAGAAGAGACCCAGTACTTC.

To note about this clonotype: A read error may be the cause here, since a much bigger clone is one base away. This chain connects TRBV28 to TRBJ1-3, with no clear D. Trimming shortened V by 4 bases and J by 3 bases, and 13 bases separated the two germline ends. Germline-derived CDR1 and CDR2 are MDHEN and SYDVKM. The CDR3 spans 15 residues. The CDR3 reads CASSSSGYCGNTIYF. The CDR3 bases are TGTGCCAGCAGTTCCTCTGGGTACTGTGGAAACACCATATATTTT.

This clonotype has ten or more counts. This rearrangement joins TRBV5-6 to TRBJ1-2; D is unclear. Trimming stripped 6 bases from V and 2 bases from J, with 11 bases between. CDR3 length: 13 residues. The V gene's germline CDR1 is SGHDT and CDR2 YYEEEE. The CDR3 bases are TGTGCCAGCAACCTCTACAGCAACTATGGCTACACCTTC. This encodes CASNLYSNYGYTF.

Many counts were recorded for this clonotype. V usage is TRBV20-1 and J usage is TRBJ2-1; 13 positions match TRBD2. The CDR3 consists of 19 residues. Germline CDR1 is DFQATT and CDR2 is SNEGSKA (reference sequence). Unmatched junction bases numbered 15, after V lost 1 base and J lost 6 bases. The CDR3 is CSARAGLAGVGRGTNEQFF. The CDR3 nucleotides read TGCAGTGCTAGAGCAGGACTAGCGGGAGTGGGGAGGGGAACCAATGAGCAGTTCTTC.

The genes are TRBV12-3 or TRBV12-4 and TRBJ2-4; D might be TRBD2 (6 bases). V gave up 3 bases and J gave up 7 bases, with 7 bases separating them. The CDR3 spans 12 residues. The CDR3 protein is CASSFGRNIQYF. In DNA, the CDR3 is TGTGCCAGCAGTTTTGGGAGGAACATTCAGTACTTC.

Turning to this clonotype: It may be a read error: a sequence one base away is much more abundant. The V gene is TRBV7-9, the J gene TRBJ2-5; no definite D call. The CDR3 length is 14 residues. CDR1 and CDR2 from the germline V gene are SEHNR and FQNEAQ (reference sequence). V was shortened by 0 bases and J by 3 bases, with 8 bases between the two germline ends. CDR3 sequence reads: CASSLAHEEETQYF. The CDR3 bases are TGTGCCAGCAGCTTAGCACACGAAGAAGAGACCCAGTACTTC.

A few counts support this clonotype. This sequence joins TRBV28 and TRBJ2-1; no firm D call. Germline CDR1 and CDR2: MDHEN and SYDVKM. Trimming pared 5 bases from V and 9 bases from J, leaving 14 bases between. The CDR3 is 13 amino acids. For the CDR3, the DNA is TGTGCCAGCAGTGCGCGGAGTGAAGTTGAGCAGTTCTTC. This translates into CASSARSEVEQFF.

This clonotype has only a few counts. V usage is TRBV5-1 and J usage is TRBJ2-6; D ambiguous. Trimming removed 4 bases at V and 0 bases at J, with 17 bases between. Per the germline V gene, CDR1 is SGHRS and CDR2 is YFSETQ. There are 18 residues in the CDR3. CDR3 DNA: TGCGCCAGCAGCCCCCTTGTGACGGGTATCTCTGGGGCCAACGTCCTGACTTTC. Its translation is CASSPLVTGISGANVLTF.

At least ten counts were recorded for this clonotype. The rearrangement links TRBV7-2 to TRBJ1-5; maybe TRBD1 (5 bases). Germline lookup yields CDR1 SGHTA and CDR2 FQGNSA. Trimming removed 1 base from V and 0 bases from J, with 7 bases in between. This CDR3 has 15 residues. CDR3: CASSLGQTSNQPQHF. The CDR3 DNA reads TGTGCCAGCAGCTTAGGACAGACTAGCAATCAGCCCCAGCATTTT.

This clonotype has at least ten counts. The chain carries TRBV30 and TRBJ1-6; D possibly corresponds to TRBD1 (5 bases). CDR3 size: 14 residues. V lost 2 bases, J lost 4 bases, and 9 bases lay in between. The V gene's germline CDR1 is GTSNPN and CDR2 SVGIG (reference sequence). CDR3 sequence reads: CAWSPEGYNSPLHF. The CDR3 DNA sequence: TGTGCCTGGAGTCCTGAGGGGTATAATTCACCCCTCCACTTT.

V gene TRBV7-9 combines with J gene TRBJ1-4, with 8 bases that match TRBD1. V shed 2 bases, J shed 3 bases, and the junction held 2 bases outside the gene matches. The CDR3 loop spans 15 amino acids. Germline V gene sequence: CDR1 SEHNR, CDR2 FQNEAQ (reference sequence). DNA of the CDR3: TGTGCCAGCAGCTTAACACAGGGGGCTAATGAAAAACTGTTTTTT. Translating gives CASSLTQGANEKLFF.

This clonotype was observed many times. The CDR3 is CASSPWTALSGANVLTF. In nucleotides, the CDR3 is TGTGCCAGCAGCCCCTGGACAGCTCTCTCTGGGGCCAACGTCCTGACTTTC. The chain combines TRBV5-6 with TRBJ2-6, with D possibly being TRBD1 (6 bases). Trimming shortened V by 4 bases and J by 0 bases, and 14 bases separated the two germline ends. This CDR3 region has 17 residues. Germline V gives CDR1 SGHDT, CDR2 YYEEEE.

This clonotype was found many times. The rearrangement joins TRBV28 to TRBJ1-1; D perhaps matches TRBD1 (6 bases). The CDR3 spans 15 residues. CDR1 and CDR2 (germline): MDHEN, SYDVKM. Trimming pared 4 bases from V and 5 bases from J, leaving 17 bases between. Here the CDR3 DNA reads TGTGCCAGCAGTTCCCCCTCCCCGGGGGCGACTGAAGCTTTCTTT. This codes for CASSSPSPGATEAFF.

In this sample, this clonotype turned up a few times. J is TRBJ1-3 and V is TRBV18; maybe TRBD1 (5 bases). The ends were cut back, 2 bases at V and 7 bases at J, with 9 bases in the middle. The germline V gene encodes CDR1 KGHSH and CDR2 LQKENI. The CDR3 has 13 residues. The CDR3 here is CASSPGTTNTIYF. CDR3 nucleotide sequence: TGTGCCAGCTCACCAGGGACGACTAACACCATATATTTT.

The DNA for the CDR3 is TGTGCCAGCAGTTTAAGTCTAGCGGGAGACGTGCAGTACTTC. This gives the protein CASSLSLAGDVQYF. This rearrangement joins TRBV28 to TRBJ2-7; 10 positions agree with TRBD2. Losses at the gene ends were 2 bases for V and 9 bases for J; bases not matched to a gene: 7. Germline V gene sequence: CDR1 MDHEN, CDR2 SYDVKM. This CDR3 spans 14 amino acids.